This entry is about one T cell receptor beta chain. The data derive from a study of T cell responses to AZD1222 COVID-19 vaccine. The CDR3 spans 15 residues. Germline CDR1 reads LGHNA; CDR2 reads YSLEER. V was pared by 7 bases and J by 0 bases, with 15 bases between. TCRdb keeps only in-frame clones here, not all; method: immunoSEQ multiplex PCR. The data hold 80,000 or so clones, with 82% observed a single time. This chain joins TRBV4-3 and TRBJ1-1, with D tentatively TRBD1 (5 bases). The TCR comes from an adult in good health. Sequencing used peripheral blood, obtained on day 0 of AZD1222 vaccination. The CDR3 spells CASTPKGRMNTEAFF. CDR3 nucleotides: TGCGCCAGCACTCCCAAGGGGCGGATGAACACTGAAGCTTTCTTT.